The 25 T cell receptor beta chains listed next were all sequenced from one sample in a study of blood T cell repertoires in COVID-19. Here immunoSEQ multiplex PCR was the method, and the copy in TCRdb shows in-frame clones only, minus some. The sample holds over 150,000 clones, about 80% seen once. Sequenced material: PBMCs or T cells enriched from blood (not recorded which). Every receptor here comes from a man aged 40-55 years who had recovered from COVID-19.

The chain employs TRBV5-1 and TRBJ2-1; tentative D call: TRBD2 (6 bases). There are 13 residues in the CDR3. Trimming removed 1 base from V and 9 bases from J, with 11 bases in between. The V gene's germline CDR1 is SGHRS and CDR2 YFSETQ. CDR3 amino acids: CASSLMRGGEQFF. CDR3 coding DNA: TGCGCCAGCAGCTTGATGCGGGGTGGTGAGCAGTTCTTC.

V is TRBV5-4 and J is TRBJ2-1, with D tentatively TRBD1 (5 bases). This CDR3 has 13 amino acids. Trimming took off 4 bases at V and 2 bases at J, with 7 bases between the two ends. Germline V CDR1 and CDR2: SGHNT, YYREEE (reference sequence). CDR3: CASSVGAYNEQFF. CDR3 bases: TGTGCCAGCAGCGTAGGGGCCTACAATGAGCAGTTCTTC.

The chain links TRBV6-2 or TRBV6-3 to TRBJ1-2; D call uncertain. Germline V CDR1 and CDR2: MNHEY, SVGEGT. V was cut by 2 bases and J by 1 base, with 14 bases left in between. CDR3 size: 16 residues. CDR3 sequence (DNA): TGTGCCAGCAGTTACGGTCGGTCATCCATTAACTATGGCTACACCTTC. Translated, it gives CASSYGRSSINYGYTF.

The chain couples TRBV18 to TRBJ1-2; 10 bases match TRBD1. Germline-derived CDR1 and CDR2 are KGHSH and LQKENI. The V segment lost 3 bases and the J segment 0 bases; nucleotides outside the gene matches: 7. The CDR3 runs 17 residues. CDR3 amino acids: CASSPRDRGPSNYGYTF. The CDR3 bases are TGTGCCAGCTCACCCCGGGACAGGGGACCTTCTAACTATGGCTACACCTTC.

The chain links TRBV3-1 (or the pseudogene TRBV3-2) to TRBJ2-7; the match to TRBD1 covers 9 bases. Germline CDR1 and CDR2: LGHDT and YNNKEL (reference sequence). With 3 bases clipped from V and 3 bases from J, the junction kept 15 bases outside the gene matches. The CDR3 length is 18 residues. The CDR3 loop is CASSQFSGRGQGGYEQYF. In DNA, the CDR3 is TGTGCCAGCAGCCAGTTCTCAGGTCGGGGACAGGGCGGCTACGAGCAGTACTTC.

This clone was seen a few times. This chain links TRBV2 with TRBJ2-2; possible D gene TRBD2, 5 bases. V lost 8 bases and J lost 2, with 9 bases in between. Germline V gene sequence: CDR1 SNHLY, CDR2 FYNNEI. The CDR3 consists of 13 residues. The CDR3 protein is CASQGLNTGELFF. Here the CDR3 DNA reads TGTGCCAGCCAAGGACTTAACACCGGGGAGCTGTTTTTT.

V and J are TRBV11-2 and TRBJ1-4; maybe TRBD1 (6 bases). The V and J ends lost 1 base and 3 bases respectively, with 9 bases between them. Germline V lookup: CDR1 SGHAT, CDR2 FQNNGV. The CDR3 consists of 15 residues. CDR3 coding DNA: TGTGCCAGCAGCTTAGCTGGACAGCCTAATGAAAAACTGTTTTTT. Translation: CASSLAGQPNEKLFF.

The chain carries TRBV10-3 and TRBJ2-3; 8 bases match TRBD2. With 3 bases clipped from V and 6 bases from J, the junction kept 8 bases outside the gene matches. Germline V gene lookup returns CDR1 ENHRY and CDR2 SYGVKD. This CDR3 contains 15 residues. In DNA form, the CDR3 reads TGTGCCATCAGTGACACGAACGAGCGGGGGGATACGCAGTATTTT. It codes for CAISDTNERGDTQYF.

For this clone: This may be a read error: a much more frequent sequence differs by one nucleotide. This chain connects TRBV9 to TRBJ2-7; D is undetermined. Germline CDR1 and CDR2: SGDLS and YYNGEE. The V and J ends lost 3 bases and 0 bases respectively, with 4 bases between them. CDR3 length: 12 residues. The DNA of the CDR3 is TGTGCCAGCAGCGACAGCTCCTACGAGCAGTACTTC. This encodes CASSDSSYEQYF.

A note on this clone: This may arise from a read error, as a much more abundant clone is one base away. This rearrangement joins TRBV7-2 to TRBJ1-1, with 8 bases fitting TRBD1. The CDR3 is made up of 12 amino acids. Germline trimming cut 6 bases from V and 4 bases from J; bases unmatched to any gene: 1. The germline V gene has CDR1 SGHTA and CDR2 FQGNSA. Here the CDR3 DNA reads TGTGCCAGCAGTGACAGGGGCACTGAAGCTTTCTTT. It yields the protein CASSDRGTEAFF.

The chain is built from TRBV6-4 and TRBJ1-1, with a possible D match to TRBD1 (6 bases). Germline lookup yields CDR1 MRHNA and CDR2 SNTAGT. V lost 4 bases, J lost 7 bases, and 16 bases lay in between. The CDR3 runs to 14 residues. Here the CDR3 DNA reads TGTGCCAGCAGTGCTAACTACAGGGTGGGTGAAGCTTTCTTT. Protein product: CASSANYRVGEAFF.

The V call is TRBV15, the J call TRBJ1-4; D remains unclear. Between the trimmed V and J ends, which lost 0 bases and 0 bases, there was a span of 11 bases. This CDR3 has 17 residues. CDR1 and CDR2 (germline): LNHNV, YYDKDF (reference sequence). CDR3 amino acids: CATSRDRSGTTNEKLFF. CDR3 in DNA: TGTGCCACCAGCAGAGATCGCAGCGGTACAACTAATGAAAAACTGTTTTTT.

A few counts support this clone. This chain uses TRBV7-8 with TRBJ1-5; 9 positions match TRBD1. The junction had 7 bases not matched to a gene; V was cut back by 1 base and J by 3 bases. The CDR3 has 17 amino acids. Germline assignment: CDR1 SGHVS and CDR2 FQNEAQ. In DNA form, the CDR3 reads TGTGCCAGCAGCTTAGGTAACAGGGGGCGAATCAATCAGCCCCAGCATTTT. It is translated as CASSLGNRGRINQPQHF.

This chain joins TRBV7-2 and TRBJ1-3, with D tentatively TRBD1 (6 bases). Trimming took 5 bases from V and 2 from J, leaving 16 bases between them. CDR3 length: 16 residues. Germline V gene data show CDR1 as SGHTA and CDR2 as FQGNSA. The CDR3 sequence is CASSPQLGAAGNTIYF. The CDR3, as DNA: TGTGCCAGCAGCCCTCAGCTGGGGGCTGCTGGAAACACCATATATTTT.

In its sample, this clone was seen a few times. The V call is TRBV7-2, the J call TRBJ2-1; tentative D call: TRBD2 (6 bases). Germline V CDR1 and CDR2: SGHTA, FQGNSA. CDR3 length: 15 amino acids. V dropped 2 bases and J dropped 3 bases, with 11 bases sitting between them. The CDR3 coding sequence is TGTGCCAGCAGCTTATCGGGCGGGGTCTACAATGAGCAGTTCTTC. Translation gives CASSLSGGVYNEQFF.

As for this clone: Other DNA sequences in the sample encode the same CDR3. V is TRBV5-1 and J is TRBJ2-5; no clear D gene. The CDR3 covers 14 residues. The germline CDR1 and CDR2 sequences are SGHRS and YFSETQ. The V and J ends lost 0 bases and 5 bases respectively, with 11 bases between them. The CDR3 spells CASSLAPGSETQYF. DNA for the CDR3: TGCGCCAGCAGCTTGGCGCCGGGTTCGGAGACCCAGTACTTC.

V is TRBV5-8 and J is TRBJ2-3; 9 nucleotides line up with TRBD2. Germline V gene sequence: CDR1 SGHTS, CDR2 YDEGEE. This CDR3 has 16 amino acids. Germline trimming cut 0 bases from V and 5 bases from J; bases unmatched to any gene: 7. The CDR3 DNA sequence: TGTGCCAGCAGCTTGGGGCTAGCGGGGCAGAAAGATACGCAGTATTTT. Amino acids: CASSLGLAGQKDTQYF.

At least ten counts were recorded for this clone. This chain's CDR3 is CASTGGQGKGNTIYF. In DNA, the CDR3 is TGTGCCAGCACCGGAGGACAGGGGAAAGGAAACACCATATATTTT. V gene TRBV3-1 (or the pseudogene TRBV3-2) combines with J gene TRBJ1-3; 9 bases map to TRBD1. Losses at the gene ends were 7 bases for V and 4 bases for J; bases not matched to a gene: 8. This CDR3 contains 15 residues. Germline V lookup: CDR1 LGHDT, CDR2 YNNKEL (reference sequence).

This chain uses TRBV19 with TRBJ2-7; 7 bases are a match to TRBD1. CDR3 length: 14 residues. The V gene end was trimmed by 6 bases and the J gene end by 1 base; junction bases not matched to a gene: 6. In germline, CDR1 is LNHDA, CDR2 SQIVND (reference sequence). CDR3 protein: CASSPGQKSYEQYF. CDR3 in DNA: TGTGCCAGTAGCCCGGGACAGAAGTCCTACGAGCAGTACTTC.

The rearrangement links TRBV9 to TRBJ1-1, with 12 bases lining up with TRBD1. The germline V gene encodes CDR1 SGDLS and CDR2 YYNGEE. The CDR3 consists of 16 residues. Trimming cost V 3 bases and J 5 bases; bases outside gene matches: 8. CDR3: CASSAGTGGAGTEAFF. The CDR3 DNA follows: TGTGCCAGCAGCGCCGGGACAGGGGGCGCGGGGACTGAAGCTTTCTTT.

This clone was seen a handful of times. V usage is TRBV6-5 and J usage is TRBJ2-1, with D perhaps TRBD2 (6 bases). CDR1 and CDR2 from the germline V gene are MNHEY and SVGAGI. V was shortened by 9 bases and J by 3 bases, with 15 bases between the two germline ends. The CDR3 length is 14 residues. The CDR3 DNA reads as TGTGCCAGTTCACTAGAGGAGGGCTACAATGAGCAGTTCTTC. The encoded protein is CASSLEEGYNEQFF.

Here the CDR3 DNA reads TGTGCCAGCAGCCAGGGCAGGGGCCGGGAGACCCAGTACTTC. It codes for CASSQGRGRETQYF. V and J are TRBV4-2 and TRBJ2-5, with D maybe TRBD1 (6 bases). Germline V CDR1 and CDR2: LGHNA, YNFKEQ. This CDR3 is 14 amino acids long. V shed 3 bases and J shed 5 bases, with 13 bases lying between them.

CDR3 loop: CASSPRQSSYEQYF. The CDR3 bases are TGTGCCAGCAGTCCCAGACAGAGCTCCTACGAGCAGTACTTC. The V gene is TRBV28, the J gene TRBJ2-7; D perhaps matches TRBD1 (5 bases). Germline-derived CDR1 and CDR2 are MDHEN and SYDVKM. Trimming cost V 5 bases and J 0 bases, with 11 bases left between them. The CDR3 is 14 residues long.

The V call is TRBV10-3, the J call TRBJ2-2; 7 bases align to TRBD1. Losses at the gene ends were 6 bases for V and 4 bases for J; bases not matched to a gene: 8. Germline CDR1 is ENHRY and CDR2 is SYGVKD. The CDR3 spans 15 residues. DNA of the CDR3: TGTGCCATCAGGCGACAGGGTTCGGGCACCGGGGAGCTGTTTTTT. Its protein is CAIRRQGSGTGELFF.

This clone has a single count. The chain has TRBV7-2 and TRBJ2-3, with TRBD2 matching over 8 bases. The V gene end was trimmed by 2 bases and the J gene end by 4 bases; junction bases not matched to a gene: 5. The germline V gene encodes CDR1 SGHTA and CDR2 FQGNSA. This CDR3 comprises 15 residues. CDR3 region: CASSLRRGGSDTQYF. The CDR3 region has the DNA TGTGCCAGCAGCTTACGTCGGGGGGGCTCAGATACGCAGTATTTT.